Shown below are 17 T cell receptor beta chains from a single sample sequenced in a study of vaccination and CD4 T cells after COVID-19. Cultured CD4+ T cell DNA underwent sequencing with the Oncomine TCR Beta short-read assay. TCRdb reprocessed the PCR reads via MiXCR and lists one record per CDR3 protein. The table records approximately 20,000 distinct CDR3 sequences, about 51% of them present only once. Their recognized antigens are unknown. Treatment in this sample: approximately 9-day PBMC culture with coronavirus spike peptide pools or control peptides (ViraFEST assay). Input material: CD4+ T cells from blood, cultured in vitro. These receptors all stem from a human donor who had recovered from COVID-19.

This rearrangement joins TRBV10-2 to TRBJ1-6; D gene unclear. CDR1 and CDR2 from the germline V gene are WSHSY and SAAADI. Trimming shortened V by 4 bases and J by 7 bases, and 14 bases separated the two germline ends. The CDR3 loop spans 15 amino acids. The CDR3 DNA sequence: TGCGCCAGCAGTGGGGGATCGATCCACAATTCACCCCTCCACTTT. It specifies CASSGGSIHNSPLHF.

The chain has TRBV2 and TRBJ1-1; D call uncertain. The germline gives CDR1 SNHLY, CDR2 FYNNEI. The germline V and J ends were trimmed by 3 bases and 0 bases, with 8 bases remaining between them. CDR3 length: 14 residues. The CDR3 here is CASSEETMNTEAFF. CDR3 sequence (DNA): TGTGCCAGCAGTGAGGAAACGATGAACACTGAAGCTTTCTTT. Supplemented by reference TRBV2 and TRBJ1-1, the full variable domain reads EPEVTQTPSHQVTQMGQEVILRCVPISNHLYFYWYRQILGQKVEFLVSFYNNEISEKSEIFDDQFSVERPDGSNFTLKIRSTKLEDSAMYFCASSEETMNTEAFFGQGTRLTVV.

This clonotype appeared a single time. CDR3 DNA sequence: TGTGCCAGCAGCCCCGGGACAGGGGGCTATGGCTACACCTTC. Its translation: CASSPGTGGYGYTF. The chain joins TRBV3-1 to TRBJ1-2; 11 bases are a match to TRBD1. Trimming at V came to 4 bases and at J to 4 bases, leaving 2 bases not matched to a gene. The CDR3 runs 14 residues. The germline V gene encodes CDR1 LGHDT and CDR2 YNNKEL (reference sequence).

The CDR3 nucleotides are TGTGCCAGCAGCCGAATTAATACTCAGGGACAGGGGGGAGATACGCAGTATTTT. Translating gives CASSRINTQGQGGDTQYF. This rearrangement joins TRBV4-2 to TRBJ2-3; 11 bases are shared with TRBD1. V was clipped by 4 bases and J by 5 bases; unmatched bases: 14. The germline V gene has CDR1 LGHNA and CDR2 YNFKEQ. This CDR3 is built from 18 residues.

V usage is TRBV11-2 and J usage is TRBJ2-5; TRBD2 is a possible D gene (6 bases). V was cut by 4 bases and J by 5 bases, with 26 bases left in between. CDR3 length: 18 amino acids. CDR1 is SGHAT, CDR2 FQNNGV, per germline. The CDR3 region has the DNA TGTGCCAGCAGCTCCCGGAGAAGACTAGTAGCTGGGCGGGAGACCCAGTACTTC. This encodes CASSSRRRLVAGRETQYF. Drawing the rest from reference TRBV11-2 and TRBJ2-5, the complete variable domain is EAGVAQSPRYKIIEKRQSVAFWCNPISGHATLYWYQQILGQGPKLLIQFQNNGVVDDSQLPKDRFSAERLKGVDSTLKIQPAKLEDSAVYLCASSSRRRLVAGRETQYFGPGTRLLVL.

This clonotype was detected only once. This chain links TRBV5-1 with TRBJ1-4; TRBD1 is a possible D gene (6 bases). The germline gives CDR1 SGHRS, CDR2 YFSETQ. This CDR3 region has 15 residues. The V and J ends lost 0 bases and 5 bases respectively, with 11 bases between them. This chain's CDR3 is CASSLEGGGNEKLFF. The CDR3, as DNA: TGCGCCAGCAGCTTGGAAGGGGGAGGGAATGAAAAACTGTTTTTT.

V and J are TRBV7-6 and TRBJ2-7, with a weak D call TRBD1 (5 bases). V was trimmed by 4 bases and J by 5 bases, leaving 15 bases between them. Germline V CDR1 and CDR2: SGHVS, FNYEAQ. The CDR3 has 14 residues. CDR3 in amino acids: CASSSSTLRDEQYF. CDR3 nucleotides: TGTGCCAGCAGCTCCAGTACCCTCAGGGACGAGCAGTACTTC.

This clonotype was seen only a few times. The chain carries TRBV6-1 and TRBJ1-5; TRBD1 aligns across 12 bases. The CDR3 covers 18 residues. V shed 6 bases and J 7 bases; nucleotides not matched to a gene: 16. Germline CDR1 MNHNS, CDR2 SASEGT. CDR3 coding DNA: TGTGCCAGCAGCCCTTCTGGGACAGGGGGCGTTTTACGACAGCCCCAGCATTTT. Its translation is CASSPSGTGGVLRQPQHF.

This rearrangement joins TRBV24-1 to TRBJ1-1, with 9 bases that match TRBD1. Germline V gene sequence: CDR1 KGHDR, CDR2 SFDVKD. This CDR3 has 15 residues. J lost 8 bases, V lost 2 bases, and 8 bases had no gene match. The CDR3 DNA follows: TGTGCCACCAGTGATTCATCAAGGGACAGGGTAGAAGCTTTCTTT. The encoded protein is CATSDSSRDRVEAFF.

V and J are TRBV4-3 and TRBJ1-2; 8 bases are shared with TRBD1. CDR3 length: 17 amino acids. Germline V gene data show CDR1 as LGHNA and CDR2 as YSLEER. Unmatched junction bases numbered 13, after V lost 3 bases and J lost 4 bases. The CDR3 DNA reads as TGCGCCAGCAGCCAGGACGGACCGGCGACAGGGGTCTATGGCTACACCTTC. Protein: CASSQDGPATGVYGYTF.

This clonotype came up a few times. The chain recombines TRBV20-1 with TRBJ1-5; D gene uncertain. Trimming took 0 bases from V and 5 from J, leaving 14 bases between them. The CDR3 length is 15 residues. Germline V gives CDR1 DFQATT, CDR2 SNEGSKA (reference sequence). CDR3 region: CSARDTQRLHQPQHF. In DNA, the CDR3 is TGCAGTGCTAGAGATACCCAGCGATTGCATCAGCCCCAGCATTTT.

The rearrangement links TRBV25-1 to TRBJ2-3; D possibly matches TRBD1 or TRBD2 (5 bases each). Germline V gene sequence: CDR1 MGHDK, CDR2 SYGVNS. CDR3 length: 13 residues. V lost 6 bases and J lost 5, with 12 bases in between. The CDR3 nucleotides are TGTGCCAGCAGGAGGGGCTCTCAAGATACGCAGTATTTT. Translated, it gives CASRRGSQDTQYF.

V is TRBV19 and J is TRBJ2-5; the D gene could be TRBD1 or TRBD2 (6 bases each). CDR1 is LNHDA, CDR2 SQIVND, per germline (reference sequence). The CDR3 runs 15 residues. Trimming took 7 bases from V and 5 from J, leaving 20 bases between them. The CDR3 loop is CASTNRGAQGETQYF. The CDR3 nucleotides read TGTGCCAGTACCAATAGGGGGGCGCAGGGGGAGACCCAGTACTTC.

This clonotype was counted a few times. The chain employs TRBV20-1 and TRBJ2-7; a weak D match, TRBD2 (5 bases). Looked up from germline, CDR1 is DFQATT and CDR2 is SNEGSKA (reference sequence). CDR3 length: 13 amino acids. V was trimmed by 5 bases and J by 3 bases, leaving 14 bases between them. The CDR3 sequence: CSAPHPAGYEQYF. CDR3 bases: TGCAGTGCTCCTCATCCCGCGGGCTACGAGCAGTACTTC.

The chain is built from TRBV7-2 and TRBJ2-3, with TRBD2 as a possible D gene (5 bases). Germline lookup yields CDR1 SGHTA and CDR2 FQGNSA. This CDR3 has 13 amino acids. V shed 0 bases and J shed 5 bases, with 6 bases lying between them. The CDR3 region has the DNA TGTGCCAGCAGCTTAGCCGGGGTAGATACGCAGTATTTT. It yields the protein CASSLAGVDTQYF. Variable domain in full (rest from reference TRBV7-2 and TRBJ2-3): GAGVSQSPSNKVTEKGKDVELRCDPISGHTALYWYRQSLGQGLEFLIYFQGNSAPDKSGLPSDRFSAERTGGSVSTLTIQRTQQEDSAVYLCASSLAGVDTQYFGPGTRLTVL.

This sequence joins TRBV12-3 or TRBV12-4 and TRBJ1-2; TRBD1 agrees at 7 bases. This CDR3 is 12 amino acids long. Trimming removed 3 bases from V and 7 bases from J; junction bases left unmatched: 2. CDR3 amino acids: CASSFGTVGYTF. CDR3 bases: TGTGCCAGCAGTTTCGGGACAGTTGGCTACACCTTC.

The rearrangement links TRBV20-1 to TRBJ1-2; maybe TRBD1 (5 bases). Trimming removed 2 bases at V and 5 bases at J, with 18 bases between. Germline V lookup: CDR1 DFQATT, CDR2 SNEGSKA (reference sequence). The CDR3 runs 15 residues. The CDR3: CSARISGGGFYGYTF. The CDR3 DNA follows: TGCAGTGCTAGAATCTCCGGGGGGGGATTTTATGGCTACACCTTC.